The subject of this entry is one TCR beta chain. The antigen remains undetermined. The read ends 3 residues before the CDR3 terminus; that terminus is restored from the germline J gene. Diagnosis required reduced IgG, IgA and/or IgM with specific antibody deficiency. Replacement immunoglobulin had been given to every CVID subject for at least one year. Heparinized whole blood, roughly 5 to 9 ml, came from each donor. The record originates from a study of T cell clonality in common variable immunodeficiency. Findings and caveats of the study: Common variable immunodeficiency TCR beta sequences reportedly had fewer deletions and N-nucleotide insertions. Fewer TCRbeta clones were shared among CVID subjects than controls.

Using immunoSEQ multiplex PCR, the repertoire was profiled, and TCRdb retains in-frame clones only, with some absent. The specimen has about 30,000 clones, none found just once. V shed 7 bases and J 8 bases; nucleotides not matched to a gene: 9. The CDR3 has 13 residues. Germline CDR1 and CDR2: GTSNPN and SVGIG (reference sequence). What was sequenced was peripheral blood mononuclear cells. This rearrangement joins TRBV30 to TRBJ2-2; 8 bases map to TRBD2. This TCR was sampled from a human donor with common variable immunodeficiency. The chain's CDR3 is CASRPGGVGELFF. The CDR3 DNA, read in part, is TGTGCCTCACGGCCCGGGGGGGTGGGGGAG.